This T cell receptor (beta chain) was documented in a study of regulatory T cells in long-lasting Graves disease. Broader study findings: TRBV28, TRBJ1-2 and TRBJ2-5 were favored in persistent disease.

Arm-PCR of CDR3 regions and iRepertoire HTBI primers were the basis on which TCR beta libraries were built. How the authors handled the data: Throughout the samples, researchers identified 62 TRBV and roughly 14 TRBJ segments. TCRdb used MiXCR to reprocess the multiplex PCR reads, holding one entry per CDR3 protein. V and J calls and clone size were set by TCRdb, not the authors. Seen here are approximately 400,000 distinct CDR3 sequences, 15% observed once, and the top ten hold about 7.6%. Documented time point: newly diagnosed GD, antithyroid drugs for less than 3 months. After RNA was extracted from PBMCs, the TCR library was made from it. V lost 8 bases to trimming and J lost 6 bases, with 4 bases between them. CDR1 and CDR2 (germline): SEHNR, FQNEAQ (reference sequence). The CDR3 extends over 10 amino acids. This clonotype was seen many times. No antigen is known for it. A further study also used this sample, focusing on T cells in Graves' hyperthyroidism and ophthalmopathy. That paper states: TCR CDR3 underwent first-round RT-PCR with the HTBI primer set. Most thyroid clonotypes expanded above 0.001 were also detected in blood.

This TCR was sampled from a woman between 40 and 50 years old with Graves disease. The V and J genes are TRBV7-9 and TRBJ2-2; D unclear. Specimen: peripheral blood mononuclear cells (PBMCs), collected at new diagnosis, from a patient treated with antithyroid drugs. CDR3 nucleotide sequence: TGTGCCAGCGTCGCCGGGGAGCTGTTTTTT. It yields the protein CASVAGELFF.